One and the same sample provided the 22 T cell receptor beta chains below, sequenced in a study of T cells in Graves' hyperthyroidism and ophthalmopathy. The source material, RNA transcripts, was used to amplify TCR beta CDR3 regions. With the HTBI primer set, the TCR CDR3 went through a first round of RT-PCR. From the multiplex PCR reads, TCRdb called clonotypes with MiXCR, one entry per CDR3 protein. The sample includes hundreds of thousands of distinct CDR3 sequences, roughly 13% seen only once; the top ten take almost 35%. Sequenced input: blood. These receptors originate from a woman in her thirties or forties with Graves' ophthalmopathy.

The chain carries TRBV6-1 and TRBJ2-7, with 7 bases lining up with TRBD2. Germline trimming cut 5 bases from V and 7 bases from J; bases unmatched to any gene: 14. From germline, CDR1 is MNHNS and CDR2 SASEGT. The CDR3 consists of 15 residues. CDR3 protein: CASSSRGAGDWEQYF. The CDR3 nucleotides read TGTGCCAGCAGTTCCCGAGGGGCGGGAGACTGGGAGCAGTACTTC.

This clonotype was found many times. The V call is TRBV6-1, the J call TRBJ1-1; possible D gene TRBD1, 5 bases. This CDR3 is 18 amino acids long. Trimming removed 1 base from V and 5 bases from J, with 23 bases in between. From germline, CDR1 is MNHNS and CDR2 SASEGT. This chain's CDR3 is CASSEVLFEQAVGTEAFF. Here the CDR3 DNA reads TGTGCCAGCAGTGAAGTTTTATTTGAACAGGCCGTCGGGACTGAAGCTTTCTTT.

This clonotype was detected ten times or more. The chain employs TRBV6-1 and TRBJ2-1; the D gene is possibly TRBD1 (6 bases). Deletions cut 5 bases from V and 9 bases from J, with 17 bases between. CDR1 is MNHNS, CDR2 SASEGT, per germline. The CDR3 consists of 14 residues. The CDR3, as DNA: TGTGCCAGCAGTTCCCCCTGGGGGCGAGGTGAGCAGTTCTTC. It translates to CASSSPWGRGEQFF.

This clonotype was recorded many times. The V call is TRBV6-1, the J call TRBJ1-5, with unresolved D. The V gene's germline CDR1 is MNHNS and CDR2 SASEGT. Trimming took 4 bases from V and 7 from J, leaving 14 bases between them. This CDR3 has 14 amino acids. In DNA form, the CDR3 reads TGTGCCAGCAGTGGGTGGCAGTCCCTCCAGCCCCAGCATTTT. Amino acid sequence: CASSGWQSLQPQHF.

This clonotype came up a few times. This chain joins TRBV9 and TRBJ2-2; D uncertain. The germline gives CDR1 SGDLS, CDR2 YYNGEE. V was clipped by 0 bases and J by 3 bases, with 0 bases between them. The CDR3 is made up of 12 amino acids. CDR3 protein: CASSVDTGELFF. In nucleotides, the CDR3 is TGTGCCAGCAGCGTAGACACCGGGGAGCTGTTTTTT. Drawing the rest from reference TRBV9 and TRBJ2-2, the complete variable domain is DSGVTQTPKHLITATGQRVTLRCSPRSGDLSVYWYQQSLDQGLQFLIQYYNGEERAKGNILERFSAQQFPDLHSELNLSSLELGDSALYFCASSVDTGELFFGEGSRLTVL.

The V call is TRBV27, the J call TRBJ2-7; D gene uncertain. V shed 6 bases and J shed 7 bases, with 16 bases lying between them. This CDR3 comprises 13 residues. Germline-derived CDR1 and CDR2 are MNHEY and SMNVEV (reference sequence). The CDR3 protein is CASSRPGDREQYF. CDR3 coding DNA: TGTGCCAGCAGCAGACCCGGTGATAGGGAGCAGTACTTC.

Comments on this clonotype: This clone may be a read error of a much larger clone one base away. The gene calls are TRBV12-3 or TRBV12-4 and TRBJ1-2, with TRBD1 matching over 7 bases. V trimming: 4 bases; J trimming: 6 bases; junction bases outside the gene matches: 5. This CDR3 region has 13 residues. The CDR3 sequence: CASSSGQRHGYTF. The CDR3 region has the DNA TGTGCCAGCAGTTCGGGACAGAGACATGGCTACACCTTC.

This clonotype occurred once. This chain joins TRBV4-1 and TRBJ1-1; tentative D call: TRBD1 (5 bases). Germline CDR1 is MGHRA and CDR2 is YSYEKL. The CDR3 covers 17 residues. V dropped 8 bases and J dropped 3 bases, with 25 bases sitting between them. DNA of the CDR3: TGCGCCAGCTCGAGTGCCCGACGGGAAATGGGGGACACTGAAGCTTTCTTT. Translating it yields CASSSARREMGDTEAFF.

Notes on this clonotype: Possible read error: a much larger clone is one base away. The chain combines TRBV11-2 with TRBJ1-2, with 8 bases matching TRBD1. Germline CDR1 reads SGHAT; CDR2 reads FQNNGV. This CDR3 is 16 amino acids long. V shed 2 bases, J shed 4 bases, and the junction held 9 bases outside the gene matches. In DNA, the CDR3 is TGTGCCAGCAGCTTACCCCAGGGGGCTTCTACCTATGGCTACACCTTC. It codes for CASSLPQGASTYGYTF. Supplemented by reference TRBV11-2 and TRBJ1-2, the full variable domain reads EAGVAQSPRYKIIEKRQSVAFWCNPISGHATLYWYQQILGQGPKLLIQFQNNGVVDDSQLPKDRFSAERLKGVDSTLKIQPAKLEDSAVYLCASSLPQGASTYGYTFGSGTRLTVV.

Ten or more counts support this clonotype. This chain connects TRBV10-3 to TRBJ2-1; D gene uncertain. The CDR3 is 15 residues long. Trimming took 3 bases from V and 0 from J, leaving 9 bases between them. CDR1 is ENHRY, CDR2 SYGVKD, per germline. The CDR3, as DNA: TGTGCCATCAGTGATGGACCGAGCTCCTACAATGAGCAGTTCTTC. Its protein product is CAISDGPSSYNEQFF.

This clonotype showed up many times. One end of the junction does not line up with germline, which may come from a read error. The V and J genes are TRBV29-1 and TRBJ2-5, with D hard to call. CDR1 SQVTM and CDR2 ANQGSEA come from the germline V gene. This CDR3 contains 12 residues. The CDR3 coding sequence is TGCAGCGTCGACAACAACCAGGAGACCCAGTACTTC. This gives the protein CSVDNNQETQYF.

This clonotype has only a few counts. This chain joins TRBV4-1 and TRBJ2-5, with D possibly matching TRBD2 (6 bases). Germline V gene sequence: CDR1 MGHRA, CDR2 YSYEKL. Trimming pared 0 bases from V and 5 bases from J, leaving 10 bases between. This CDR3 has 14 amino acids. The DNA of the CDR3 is TGCGCCAGCAGCCAAGATACCCGGGGGGAGACCCAGTACTTC. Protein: CASSQDTRGETQYF.

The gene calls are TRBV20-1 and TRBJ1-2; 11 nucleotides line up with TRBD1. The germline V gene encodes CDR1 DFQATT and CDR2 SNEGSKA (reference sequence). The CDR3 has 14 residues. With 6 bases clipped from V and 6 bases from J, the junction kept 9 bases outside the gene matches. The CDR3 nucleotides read TGCAGTGCCGCCCGGGACAGGGGGTGGGATGGCTACACCTTC. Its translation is CSAARDRGWDGYTF.

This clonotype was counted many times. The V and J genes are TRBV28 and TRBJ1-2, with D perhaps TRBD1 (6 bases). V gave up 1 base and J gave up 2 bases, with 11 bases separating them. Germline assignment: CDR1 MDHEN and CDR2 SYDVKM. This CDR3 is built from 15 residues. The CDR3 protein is CASSLLQGYNYGYTF. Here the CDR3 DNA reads TGTGCCAGCAGTTTATTACAGGGATACAACTATGGCTACACCTTC.

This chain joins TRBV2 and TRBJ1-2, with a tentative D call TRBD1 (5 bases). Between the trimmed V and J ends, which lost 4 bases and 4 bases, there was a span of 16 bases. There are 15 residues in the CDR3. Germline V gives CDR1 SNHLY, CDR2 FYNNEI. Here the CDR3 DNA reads TGTGCCAGCAGTGTAGCGGGGCAGGGAACCTATGGCTACACCTTC. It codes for CASSVAGQGTYGYTF. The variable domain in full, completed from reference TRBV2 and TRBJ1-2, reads EPEVTQTPSHQVTQMGQEVILRCVPISNHLYFYWYRQILGQKVEFLVSFYNNEISEKSEIFDDQFSVERPDGSNFTLKIRSTKLEDSAMYFCASSVAGQGTYGYTFGSGTRLTVV.

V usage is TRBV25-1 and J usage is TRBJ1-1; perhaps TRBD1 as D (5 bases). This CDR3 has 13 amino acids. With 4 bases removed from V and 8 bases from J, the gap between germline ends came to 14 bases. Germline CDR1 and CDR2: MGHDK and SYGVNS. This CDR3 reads CASSGLSGQEAFF. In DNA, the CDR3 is TGTGCCAGCAGTGGCCTCTCGGGGCAGGAAGCTTTCTTT.

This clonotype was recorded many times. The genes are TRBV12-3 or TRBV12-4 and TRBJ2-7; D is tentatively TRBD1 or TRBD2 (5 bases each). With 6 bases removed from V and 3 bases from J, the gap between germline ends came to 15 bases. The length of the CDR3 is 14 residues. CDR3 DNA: TGTGCCAGCAGCTTTCGGGGACCGGGCTACGAGCAGTACTTC. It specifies CASSFRGPGYEQYF.

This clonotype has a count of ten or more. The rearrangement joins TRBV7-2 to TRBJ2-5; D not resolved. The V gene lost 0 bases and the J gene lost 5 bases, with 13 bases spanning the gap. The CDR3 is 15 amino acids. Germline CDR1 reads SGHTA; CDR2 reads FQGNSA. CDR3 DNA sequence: TGTGCCAGCAGCTTAGCGGCAGCGACTGGGGAGACCCAGTACTTC. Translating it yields CASSLAAATGETQYF.

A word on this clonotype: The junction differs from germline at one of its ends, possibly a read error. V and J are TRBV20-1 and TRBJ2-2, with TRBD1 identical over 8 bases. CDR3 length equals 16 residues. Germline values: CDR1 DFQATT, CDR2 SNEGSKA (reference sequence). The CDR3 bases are TGCAGTGCTAGAGACCTGGACAGGGAAGAGACCGGGGGGCTGTTTTTT. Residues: CSARDLDREETGGLFF.

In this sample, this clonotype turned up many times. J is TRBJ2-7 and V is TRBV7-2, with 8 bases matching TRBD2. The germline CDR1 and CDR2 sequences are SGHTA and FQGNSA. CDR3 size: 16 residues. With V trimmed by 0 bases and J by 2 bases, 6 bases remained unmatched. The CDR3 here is CASSLAGLASAYEQYF. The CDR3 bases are TGTGCCAGCAGCTTAGCAGGACTAGCCTCCGCCTACGAGCAGTACTTC.

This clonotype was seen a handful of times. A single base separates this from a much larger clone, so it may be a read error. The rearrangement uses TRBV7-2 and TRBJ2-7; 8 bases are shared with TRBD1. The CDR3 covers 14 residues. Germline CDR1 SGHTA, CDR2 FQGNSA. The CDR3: CANSLEQGAYEQYF. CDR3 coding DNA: TGTGCCAACAGCTTAGAACAGGGGGCCTACGAGCAGTACTTC.

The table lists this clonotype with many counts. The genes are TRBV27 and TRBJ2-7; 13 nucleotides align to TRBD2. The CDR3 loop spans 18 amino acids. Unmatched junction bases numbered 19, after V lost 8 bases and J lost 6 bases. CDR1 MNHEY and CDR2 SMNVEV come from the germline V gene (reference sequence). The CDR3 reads CASPQVGLAGEASLEQYF. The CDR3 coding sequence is TGTGCCAGCCCTCAAGTAGGACTAGCGGGAGAAGCTTCGCTCGAGCAGTACTTC.